This TCR beta chain was recorded in a study of CD4 T cells in relation to SARS-CoV-2 and coronaviruses. Notes on this clone: Its matching antigen is unknown.

Before the COVID-19 pandemic, during about 2011-2019, CD4+ T cells were taken from unexposed donors. After less than 11 days of culture, CD4+ T cells were isolated. Measured with immunoSEQ multiplex PCR; TCRdb has only the in-frame clones, and not every one. The table has over 20,000 clones, less than 75% seen once. The CDR3 length is 18 residues. V trimming: 1 base; J trimming: 0 bases; junction bases outside the gene matches: 9. Germline values: CDR1 KGHSH, CDR2 LQKENI. The TCR originated in a human donor in good health. The chain uses TRBV18 and TRBJ2-7, with 10 bases that match TRBD2. The sample consisted of CD4+ T cells from PBMCs, cultured in vitro. The CDR3 protein is CASSPRPSGSFFSYEQYF. In DNA, the CDR3 is TGTGCCAGCTCACCACGCCCTAGCGGGAGTTTTTTCTCCTACGAGCAGTACTTC.